Sequencing of this TCR beta chain was carried out in a study of chemoradiotherapy in HPV16-positive cancers. Study-level background: Functional T-cell assays on a couple of HPV16-positive patients' cells defined candidate HPV-specific clones and common TCR motifs.

Broader study findings: Better recurrence-free survival went with HPV-responsive T-cell expansion in HPV16-positive patients.

The table came from immunoSEQ multiplex PCR; TCRdb's copy has only in-frame clones and leaves some out. Here the sample spans more than 9,000 clones, around 73% being singletons. As for this clone: Its antigen remains unidentified.

Germline V gene data show CDR1 as SEHNR and CDR2 as FQNEAQ (reference sequence). The V and J ends lost 4 bases and 4 bases, in that order; junction bases with no gene match: 3. The CDR3 loop spans 15 amino acids. This sample was obtained from a patient who underwent chemoradiotherapy. The clonotype was recovered from a human donor with HPV-associated anogenital cancer. The J gene is TRBJ2-1, the V gene TRBV7-9, with 11 nucleotides matching TRBD2. CDR3 DNA sequence: TGTGCCAGCAGCTACCTAGCGGGGGGTTACAATGAGCAGTTCTTC. Translation gives CASSYLAGGYNEQFF.